This T cell receptor beta chain comes out of a study of blood T cell repertoires in COVID-19. Study-level background: Nucleic acid was either cDNA or gDNA, and it came from T cells, B-cell-depleted T cells, or PBMCs.

The table came from immunoSEQ multiplex PCR; TCRdb's copy has only in-frame clones and leaves some out. Of about 42,000 clones in the sample, 65% to 80% are singletons; the top ten hold about 26%. V lost 1 base and J lost 4, with 10 bases in between. The CDR3 contains 14 residues. Germline V CDR1 and CDR2: SGHTA, FQGNSA. This receptor was obtained from an elderly man with acute or convalescent COVID-19. The chain recombines TRBV7-2 with TRBJ1-1; no reliable D call. The source material was peripheral blood. CDR3 residues: CASSLDRVTTEAFF. The CDR3 DNA sequence: TGTGCCAGCAGCTTAGACAGAGTCACCACTGAAGCTTTCTTT.